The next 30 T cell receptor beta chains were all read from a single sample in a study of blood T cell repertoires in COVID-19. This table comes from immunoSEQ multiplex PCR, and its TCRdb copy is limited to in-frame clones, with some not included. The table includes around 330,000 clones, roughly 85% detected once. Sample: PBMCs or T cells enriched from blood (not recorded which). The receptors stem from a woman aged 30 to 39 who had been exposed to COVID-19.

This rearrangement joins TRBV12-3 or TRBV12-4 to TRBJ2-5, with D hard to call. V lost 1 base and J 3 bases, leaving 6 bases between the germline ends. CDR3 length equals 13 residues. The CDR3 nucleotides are TGTGCCAGCAGTTTAGACTATAAAGAGACCCAGTACTTC. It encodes CASSLDYKETQYF.

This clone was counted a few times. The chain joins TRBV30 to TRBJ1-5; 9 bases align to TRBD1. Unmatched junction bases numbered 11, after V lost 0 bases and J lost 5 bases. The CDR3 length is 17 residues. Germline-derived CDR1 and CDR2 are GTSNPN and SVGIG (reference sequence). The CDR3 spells CAWSVDRGPRAYQPQHF. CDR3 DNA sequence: TGTGCCTGGAGTGTGGACAGGGGCCCGCGGGCATATCAGCCCCAGCATTTT. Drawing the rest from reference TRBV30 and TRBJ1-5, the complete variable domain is SQTIHQWPATLVQPVGSPLSLECTVEGTSNPNLYWYRQAAGRGLQLLFYSVGIGQISSEVPQNLSASRPQDRQFILSSKKLLLSDSGFYLCAWSVDRGPRAYQPQHFGDGTRLSIL.

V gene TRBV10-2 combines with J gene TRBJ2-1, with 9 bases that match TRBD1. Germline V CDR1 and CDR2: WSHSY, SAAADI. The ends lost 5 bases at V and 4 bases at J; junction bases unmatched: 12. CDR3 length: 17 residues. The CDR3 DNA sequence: TGCGCCAGCAGTACAAAAAGCCCGGGACAGGGTTACAATGAGCAGTTCTTC. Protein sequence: CASSTKSPGQGYNEQFF.

Written as DNA, the CDR3 is TGTGCCAGCAGCGCTGACAGTTCGAATCAGCCCCAGCATTTT. It encodes CASSADSSNQPQHF. The rearrangement joins TRBV6-6 to TRBJ1-5, with D tentatively TRBD1 (5 bases). Germline V lookup: CDR1 MNHNY, CDR2 SVGAGI (reference sequence). V was trimmed by 6 bases and J by 4 bases, leaving 13 bases between them. This CDR3 spans 14 amino acids.

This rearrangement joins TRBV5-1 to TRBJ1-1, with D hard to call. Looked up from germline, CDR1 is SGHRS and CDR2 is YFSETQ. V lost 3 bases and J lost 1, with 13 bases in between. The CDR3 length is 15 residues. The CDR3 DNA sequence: TGCGCCAGCAGCTCTGCGGGGTTAGGGAACACTGAAGCTTTCTTT. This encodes CASSSAGLGNTEAFF.

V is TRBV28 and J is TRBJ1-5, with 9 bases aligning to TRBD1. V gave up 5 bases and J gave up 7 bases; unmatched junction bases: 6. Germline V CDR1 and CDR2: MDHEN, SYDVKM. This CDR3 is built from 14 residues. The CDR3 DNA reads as TGTGCCAGCAGTCTCGGACAGGGGAGACAGCCCCAGCATTTT. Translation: CASSLGQGRQPQHF.

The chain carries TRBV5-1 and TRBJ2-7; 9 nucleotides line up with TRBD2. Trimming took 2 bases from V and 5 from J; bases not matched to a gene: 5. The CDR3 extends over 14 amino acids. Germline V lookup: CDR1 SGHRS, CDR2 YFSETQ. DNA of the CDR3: TGCGCCAGCAGCTTACGACTAGCGGTCCACGAGCAGTACTTC. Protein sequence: CASSLRLAVHEQYF.

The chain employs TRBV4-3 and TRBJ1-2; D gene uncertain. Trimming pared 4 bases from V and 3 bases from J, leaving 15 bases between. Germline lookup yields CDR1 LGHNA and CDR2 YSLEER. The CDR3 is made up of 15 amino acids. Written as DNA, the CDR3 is TGCGCCAGCAGCCCTGCGACTCAACGGGACTATGGCTACACCTTC. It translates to CASSPATQRDYGYTF.

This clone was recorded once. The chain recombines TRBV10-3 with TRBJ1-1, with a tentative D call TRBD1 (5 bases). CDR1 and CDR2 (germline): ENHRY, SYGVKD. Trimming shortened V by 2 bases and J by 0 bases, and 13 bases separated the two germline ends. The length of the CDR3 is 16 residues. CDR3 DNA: TGTGCCATCAGTGAGGGGGCATGGCCTATGAACACTGAAGCTTTCTTT. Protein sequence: CAISEGAWPMNTEAFF.

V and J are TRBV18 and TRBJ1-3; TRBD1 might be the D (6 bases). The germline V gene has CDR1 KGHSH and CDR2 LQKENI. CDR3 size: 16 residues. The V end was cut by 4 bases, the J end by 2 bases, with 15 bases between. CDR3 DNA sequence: TGTGCCAGCTCACACTCAGGGGAAGATACTGGAAACACCATATATTTT. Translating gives CASSHSGEDTGNTIYF.

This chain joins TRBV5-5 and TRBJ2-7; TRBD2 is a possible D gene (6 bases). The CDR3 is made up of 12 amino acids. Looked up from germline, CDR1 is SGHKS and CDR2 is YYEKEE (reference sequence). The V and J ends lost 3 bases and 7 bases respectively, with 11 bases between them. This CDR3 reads CASSSTGREQYF. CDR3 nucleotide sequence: TGTGCCAGCAGCTCCACTGGGAGGGAGCAGTACTTC.

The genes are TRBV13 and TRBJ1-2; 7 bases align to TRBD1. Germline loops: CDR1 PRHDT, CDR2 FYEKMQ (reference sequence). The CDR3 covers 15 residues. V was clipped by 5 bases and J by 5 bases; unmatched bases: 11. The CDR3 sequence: CASSLQGTSGYGYTF. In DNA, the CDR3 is TGTGCCAGCAGCCTACAGGGGACCTCAGGGTATGGCTACACCTTC. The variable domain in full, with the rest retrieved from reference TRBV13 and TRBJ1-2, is AAGVIQSPRHLIKEKRETATLKCYPIPRHDTVYWYQQGPGQDPQFLISFYEKMQSDKGSIPDRFSAQQFSDYHSELNMSSLELGDSALYFCASSLQGTSGYGYTFGSGTRLTVV.

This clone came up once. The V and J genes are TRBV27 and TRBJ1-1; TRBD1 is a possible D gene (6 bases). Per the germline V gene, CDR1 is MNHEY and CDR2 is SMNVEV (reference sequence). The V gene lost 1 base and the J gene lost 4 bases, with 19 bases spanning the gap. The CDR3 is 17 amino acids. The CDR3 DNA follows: TGTGCCAGCAGTTTATTAGGGGTTTTCGGGGGGCCCACTGAAGCTTTCTTT. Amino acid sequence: CASSLLGVFGGPTEAFF.

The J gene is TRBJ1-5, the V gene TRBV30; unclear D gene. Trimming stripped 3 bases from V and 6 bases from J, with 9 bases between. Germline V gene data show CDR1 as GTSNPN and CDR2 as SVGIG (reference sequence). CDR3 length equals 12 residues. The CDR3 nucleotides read TGTGCCTGGAGCTCGGAGGCTCAGCCCCAGCATTTT. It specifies CAWSSEAQPQHF.

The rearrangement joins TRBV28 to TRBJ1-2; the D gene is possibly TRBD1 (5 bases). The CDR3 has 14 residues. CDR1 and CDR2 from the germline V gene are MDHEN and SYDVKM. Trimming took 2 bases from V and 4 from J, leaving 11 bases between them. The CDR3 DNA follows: TGTGCCAGCAGTTTAAAAGGCAGGGCCTATGGCTACACCTTC. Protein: CASSLKGRAYGYTF.

CDR3 loop: CASSQGSLVTGDTQYF. The CDR3, as DNA: TGCGCCAGCAGCCAAGGGTCATTGGTAACGGGGGATACGCAGTATTTT. The V and J genes are TRBV4-3 and TRBJ2-3; possible D gene TRBD2, 5 bases. Trimming removed 1 base from V and 6 bases from J, with 17 bases in between. Germline V CDR1 and CDR2: LGHNA, YSLEER. This CDR3 is built from 16 residues.

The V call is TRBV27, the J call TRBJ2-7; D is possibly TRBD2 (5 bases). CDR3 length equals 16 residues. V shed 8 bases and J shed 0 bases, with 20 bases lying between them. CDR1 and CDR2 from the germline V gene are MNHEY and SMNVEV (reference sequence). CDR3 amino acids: CASRSYRGNRSYEQYF. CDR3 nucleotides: TGTGCCAGCCGATCTTATCGGGGTAACCGCTCCTACGAGCAGTACTTC.

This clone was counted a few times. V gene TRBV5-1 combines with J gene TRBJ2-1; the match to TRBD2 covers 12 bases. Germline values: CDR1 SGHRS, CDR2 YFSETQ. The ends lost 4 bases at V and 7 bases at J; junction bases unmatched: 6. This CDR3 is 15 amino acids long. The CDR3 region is CASSPGLAGINEQFF. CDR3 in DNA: TGCGCCAGCAGCCCCGGACTAGCGGGGATAAATGAGCAGTTCTTC.

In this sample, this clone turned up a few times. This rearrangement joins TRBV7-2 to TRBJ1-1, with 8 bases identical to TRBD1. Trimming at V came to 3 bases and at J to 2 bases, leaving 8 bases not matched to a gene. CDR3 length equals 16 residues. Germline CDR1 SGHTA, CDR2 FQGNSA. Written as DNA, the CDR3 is TGTGCCAGCAGCTTGCCGGGACAGGTTTCAAACACTGAAGCTTTCTTT. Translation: CASSLPGQVSNTEAFF.

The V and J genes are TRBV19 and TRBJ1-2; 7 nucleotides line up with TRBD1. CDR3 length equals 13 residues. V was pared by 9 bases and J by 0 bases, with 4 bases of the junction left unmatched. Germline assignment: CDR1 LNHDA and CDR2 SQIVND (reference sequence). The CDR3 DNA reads TGTGCCAGCGGACAGGCTTCTAACTATGGCTACACCTTC. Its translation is CASGQASNYGYTF.

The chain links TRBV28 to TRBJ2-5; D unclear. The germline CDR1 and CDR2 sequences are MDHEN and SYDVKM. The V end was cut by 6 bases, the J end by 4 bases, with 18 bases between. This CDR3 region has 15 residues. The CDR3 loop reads CASSPGALERETQYF. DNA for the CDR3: TGTGCCAGCAGCCCCGGTGCCCTCGAAAGAGAGACCCAGTACTTC.

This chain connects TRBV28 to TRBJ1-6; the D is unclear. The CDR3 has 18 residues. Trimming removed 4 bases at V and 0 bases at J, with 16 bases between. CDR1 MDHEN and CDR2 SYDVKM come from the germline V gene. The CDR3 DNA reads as TGTGCCAGCAGTTCCTTGACTTACCAAAGCTCCTATAATTCACCCCTCCACTTT. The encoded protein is CASSSLTYQSSYNSPLHF.

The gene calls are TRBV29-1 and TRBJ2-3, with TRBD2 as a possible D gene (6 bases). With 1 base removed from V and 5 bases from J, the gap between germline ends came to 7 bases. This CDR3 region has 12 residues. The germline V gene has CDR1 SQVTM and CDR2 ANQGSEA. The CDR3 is CSVEVGGDTQYF. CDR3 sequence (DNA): TGCAGCGTTGAAGTGGGGGGAGATACGCAGTATTTT.

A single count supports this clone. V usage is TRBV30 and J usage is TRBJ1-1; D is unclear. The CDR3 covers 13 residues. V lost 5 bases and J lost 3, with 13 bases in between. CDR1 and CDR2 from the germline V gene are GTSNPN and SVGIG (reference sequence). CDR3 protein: CAWSGEGYTEAFF. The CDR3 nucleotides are TGTGCCTGGTCCGGGGAGGGATACACTGAAGCTTTCTTT.

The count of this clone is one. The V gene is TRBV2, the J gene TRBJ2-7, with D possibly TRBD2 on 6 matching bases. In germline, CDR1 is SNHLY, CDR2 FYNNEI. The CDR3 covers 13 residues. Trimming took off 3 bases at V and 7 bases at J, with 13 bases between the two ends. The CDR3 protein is CASSDQGGNEQYF. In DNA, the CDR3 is TGTGCCAGCAGTGATCAAGGCGGGAATGAGCAGTACTTC.

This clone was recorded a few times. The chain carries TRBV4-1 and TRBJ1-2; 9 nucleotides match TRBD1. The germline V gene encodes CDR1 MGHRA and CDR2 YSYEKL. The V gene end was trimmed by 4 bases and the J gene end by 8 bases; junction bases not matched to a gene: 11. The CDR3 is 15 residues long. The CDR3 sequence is CASSLLVQGAEGYTF. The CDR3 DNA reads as TGCGCCAGCAGCCTGTTAGTACAGGGGGCGGAAGGCTACACCTTC.

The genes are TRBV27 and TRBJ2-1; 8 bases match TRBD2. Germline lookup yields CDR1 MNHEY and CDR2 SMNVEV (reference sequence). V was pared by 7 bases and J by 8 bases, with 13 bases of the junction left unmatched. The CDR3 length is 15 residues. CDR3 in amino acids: CASTSGSAGEDEQFF. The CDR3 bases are TGTGCCAGCACAAGCGGGAGCGCCGGGGAGGATGAGCAGTTCTTC.

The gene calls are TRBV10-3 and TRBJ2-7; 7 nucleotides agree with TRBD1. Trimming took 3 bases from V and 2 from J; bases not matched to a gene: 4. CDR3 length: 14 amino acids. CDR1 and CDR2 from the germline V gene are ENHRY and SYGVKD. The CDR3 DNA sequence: TGTGCCATCAGTGAACGGGACAGAGCCTACGAGCAGTACTTC. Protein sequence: CAISERDRAYEQYF.

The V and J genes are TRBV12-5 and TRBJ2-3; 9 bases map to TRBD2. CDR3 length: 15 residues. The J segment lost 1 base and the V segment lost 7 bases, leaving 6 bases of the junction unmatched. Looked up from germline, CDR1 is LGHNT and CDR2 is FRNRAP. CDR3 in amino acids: CASAIAGEGTDTQYF. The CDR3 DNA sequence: TGTGCTAGTGCTATAGCGGGAGAGGGCACAGATACGCAGTATTTT.

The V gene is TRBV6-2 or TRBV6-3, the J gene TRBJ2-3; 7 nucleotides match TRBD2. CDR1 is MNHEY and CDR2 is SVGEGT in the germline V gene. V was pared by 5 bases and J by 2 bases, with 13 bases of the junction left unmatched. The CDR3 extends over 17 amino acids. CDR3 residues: CASSPRREGAFTDTQYF. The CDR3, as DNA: TGTGCCAGCAGTCCAAGAAGGGAGGGAGCCTTCACAGATACGCAGTATTTT.